Included here is one T cell receptor (beta chain) sequence, with context. This sample is part of a study of blood T cell repertoires in COVID-19. The germline V gene encodes CDR1 SNHLY and CDR2 FYNNEI. With 4 bases clipped from V and 4 bases from J, the junction kept 6 bases outside the gene matches. The CDR3 runs to 15 residues. Profiled with immunoSEQ multiplex PCR; TCRdb holds only in-frame clones, not every one. The sample includes 270,000 or so clones, around 86% of them seen just once. The sequence came from a man aged 35 to 55 with active or convalescent COVID-19. The sample consisted of peripheral blood. The gene calls are TRBV2 and TRBJ2-3; 9 positions agree with TRBD2. The CDR3, as DNA: TGTGCCAGCAGTGTGCGGGAGGGCCGGGCAGATACGCAGTATTTT. It yields the protein CASSVREGRADTQYF.